This T cell receptor (beta chain) was sequenced for a study of Ad26.COV2.S vaccination and SARS-CoV-2 variants. The treatment here: 19 received Ad26.COV2.S at low or high dose, single or two shots; about 5 received placebo; per-sample allocation not given. Sample collection was performed on day 63 after the first vaccine or placebo injection. Only in-frame clones appear in the TCRdb table, and some are missing; sequencing was by immunoSEQ multiplex PCR. In the table there are some 300,000 clones, around 83% of which are singletons. The CDR3 is 18 amino acids. Per the germline V gene, CDR1 is SEHNR and CDR2 is FQNEAQ (reference sequence). V lost 4 bases and J 6 bases, leaving 24 bases between the germline ends.

Specimen: peripheral blood, collected in a trial of Ad26.COV2.S vaccine versus placebo. V usage is TRBV7-9 and J usage is TRBJ2-2, with D maybe TRBD1 (5 bases). The sequence was collected from a person aged 18-65 years who received the Ad26.COV2.S COVID-19 vaccine or a placebo. CDR3 residues: CASSSREWTRFISGELFF. The CDR3 DNA follows: TGTGCCAGCAGCTCCCGAGAGTGGACACGCTTTATTTCCGGGGAGCTGTTTTTT.